This TCR beta chain appears in the sequencing data of a study of identifying expanded T cells in peripheral blood. Study outcomes and limitations: Over about two and four weeks, about 15 and 19 clones changed, versus around 1.2 between replicates. Clone count variance between approximately two-week samples rose with total template count.

During the collection period, no donor immune events like infections were recorded. Worth noting for this clone: As yet, its antigen is unknown.

The junction had 11 bases not matched to a gene; V was cut back by 4 bases and J by 5 bases. Germline V gene lookup returns CDR1 MNHEY and CDR2 SMNVEV (reference sequence). The CDR3 contains 17 residues. Generated by immunoSEQ multiplex PCR, the TCRdb table keeps only in-frame clones and is missing some. The table has over 80,000 clones, 86% seen once; the top ten hold 4.5% to 7%. The chain joins TRBV27 to TRBJ2-1; TRBD2 agrees at 10 bases. The sample consisted of blood. The source is a person aged 18 to 75 in good health. The CDR3, as DNA: TGTGCCAGCAGTTGGAGCGGGGGGGCCTTCGGTAACAATGAGCAGTTCTTC. Residues: CASSWSGGAFGNNEQFF.